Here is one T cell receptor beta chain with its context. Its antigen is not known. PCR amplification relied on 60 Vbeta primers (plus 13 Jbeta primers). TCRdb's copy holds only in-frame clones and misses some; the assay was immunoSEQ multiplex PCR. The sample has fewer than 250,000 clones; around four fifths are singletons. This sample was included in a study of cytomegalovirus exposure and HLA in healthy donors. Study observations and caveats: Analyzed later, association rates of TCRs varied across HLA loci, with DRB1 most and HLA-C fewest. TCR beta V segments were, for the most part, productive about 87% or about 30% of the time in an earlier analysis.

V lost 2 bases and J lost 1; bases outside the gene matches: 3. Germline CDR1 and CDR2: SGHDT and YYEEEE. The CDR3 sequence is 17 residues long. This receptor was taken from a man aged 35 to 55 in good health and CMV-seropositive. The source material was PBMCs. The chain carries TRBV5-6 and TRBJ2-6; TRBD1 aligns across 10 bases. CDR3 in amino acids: CASSLGTGVSGANVLTF. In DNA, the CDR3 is TGTGCCAGCAGCTTAGGGACAGGGGTGTCTGGGGCCAACGTCCTGACTTTC.